Sequencing of this T cell receptor beta chain was carried out in a study of cytomegalovirus exposure and HLA in healthy donors. Broader study findings: Some TCR beta chains (164 of them) were listed as cytomegalovirus-associated. The classifier reportedly diagnosed cytomegalovirus status with high sensitivity and specificity.

This clone was seen only a few times. Its antigen is currently unknown. Germline CDR1 KGHSH, CDR2 LQKENI. With 3 bases removed from V and 8 bases from J, the gap between germline ends came to 16 bases. The CDR3 contains 14 residues. While the first cohort had 600 to 800 subjects, the donors belonged to the separate validation cohort of over a hundred subjects. Here immunoSEQ multiplex PCR was the method, and the copy in TCRdb shows in-frame clones only, minus some. The table has about 340,000 clones, just over 85% seen once. The sequence derives from a woman aged 18-35 years in good health and CMV-seronegative. The gene calls are TRBV18 and TRBJ1-2; perhaps TRBD1 as D (5 bases). Sequences were obtained from PBMCs. The CDR3 DNA reads as TGTGCCAGCTCACCCAGGGAGGCAGTCGGCGGCTACACCTTC. Its protein product is CASSPREAVGGYTF.